This T cell receptor (beta chain) comes out of a study of blood T cell repertoires in COVID-19 (dated by TCRdb to the early 2020s). About the study as a whole: Collaborator samples came from the United States, Italy and Spain and covered acute and convalescent phases of COVID-19. The material from the prospective study consisted of cDNA or gDNA derived from T cells, B-cell-depleted T cells, or PBMCs. The dataset comprised deeply sampled blood TCRbeta repertoires from subjects exposed to, actively infected with, or recovered from COVID-19. The repertoires were made available in a free public database intended to serve as a resource for research on the immune response to SARS-CoV-2. The samples were drawn from the first 160 participants of the ongoing ImmuneRACE study and from some 1,300 subjects provided by 6 global collaborators. Sample metadata almost always included a de-identified subject ID, COVID-19 status, age in years and sex. Where available, HLA class I and class II types were taken from metadata supplied by the sample provider and were not determined by assay-based typing. Study-level results and caveats: The quantity of clinical and demographic metadata differed by source and by participant and was supplied without curation.

For this clone: Its target antigen remains unknown. No clone much larger than this one lies a single base away; base qualities are absent. Other DNA sequences in this sample translate to the same CDR3.

Each collaborating institution followed its own protocols to collect whole blood in K2EDTA tubes. For TCRbeta analysis, collaborators shipped samples in one of three forms: frozen whole blood, isolated PBMCs, or DNA extracted from either of those sample types. From the germline V gene, CDR1 is SGHRS and CDR2 is YFSETQ. The cysteine opens and the phenylalanine closes a CDR3 of 13 amino acids. The DNA shown is the 39-base CDR3, in frame from base 1. Between the V and J ends, shortened by 2 bases and 1 base respectively, the junction contains 7 bases. TCRbeta CDR3 regions were amplified from genomic DNA by means of the immunoSEQ Assay, a bias-controlled multiplex PCR. Regarding the original processing steps: The number of nucleated cells in each sample was estimated from the amplification of reference gene primers within the assay. To quantify the absolute abundance of each unique TCRbeta CDR3 rearrangement, sequence reads were collapsed and filtered. For each sample, productive Simpson clonality was calculated by taking the square root of Simpson's diversity index across productive rearrangements. What TCRdb holds here is the immuneACCESS table cut down to in-frame rearrangements. Part of the clones is not present; checked against another copy, under half of the missing clones reflect an unresolved V gene, and the others are unexplained. V and J calls and clone size come straight from that table; D and trimming were deduced from the DNA. The sample table holds some 390,000 clones, of which roughly 86% were seen once. The ten largest clonotypes hold around 3% of the sample.

The origin of this receptor is a human donor in a cohort sampled during active COVID-19. The V and J segments used are TRBV5-1 and TRBJ2-7; perhaps TRBD1 is the D gene, with 5 bases matching. Sequencing was done on a sample of peripheral blood. The DNA sequence reads TGCGCCAGCAGCTTCGACAGTTCCTACGAGCAGTACTTC. It encodes CASSFDSSYEQYF.